This TCR beta chain was recorded in a study of T cell clonality in common variable immunodeficiency. This clone was seen repeatedly, ten times or more. The CDR3 is cut off 3 residues early in the read; its end comes from the germline J gene. The method was immunoSEQ multiplex PCR; TCRdb's version includes in-frame clones alone and lacks a portion of them. Found here are about 66,000 clones, no singletons; the ten largest cover 1.7%. CDR1 and CDR2 from the germline V gene are LGHNT and FRNRAP. V trimming: 0 bases; J trimming: 1 base; junction bases outside the gene matches: 12. CDR3 length equals 18 residues. Most patients and controls had Caucasian heritage.

V usage is TRBV12-5 and J usage is TRBJ2-7; 7 bases agree with TRBD1. Sequenced: peripheral blood mononuclear cells. The receptor was isolated from a person aged 18 to 75 in good health. The CDR3 bases that were read are TGTGCTAGTGGTTTGGTACGACGCTCGGGGACAGCATCCTACGAG. It yields the protein CASGLVRRSGTASYE. Given in full, the CDR3 is CASGLVRRSGTASYEQYF.